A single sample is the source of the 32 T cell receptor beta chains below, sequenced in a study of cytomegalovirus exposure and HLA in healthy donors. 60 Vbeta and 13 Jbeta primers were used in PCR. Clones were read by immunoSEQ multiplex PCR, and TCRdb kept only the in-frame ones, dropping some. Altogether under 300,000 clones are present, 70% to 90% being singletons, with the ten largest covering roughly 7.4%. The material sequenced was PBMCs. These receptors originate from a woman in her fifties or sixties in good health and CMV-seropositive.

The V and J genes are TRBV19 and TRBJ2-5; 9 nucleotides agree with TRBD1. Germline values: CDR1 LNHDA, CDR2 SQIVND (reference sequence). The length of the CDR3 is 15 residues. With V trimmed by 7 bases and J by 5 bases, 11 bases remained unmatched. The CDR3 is CASNHLGQGMETQYF. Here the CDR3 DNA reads TGTGCCAGTAACCATTTAGGACAGGGGATGGAGACCCAGTACTTC.

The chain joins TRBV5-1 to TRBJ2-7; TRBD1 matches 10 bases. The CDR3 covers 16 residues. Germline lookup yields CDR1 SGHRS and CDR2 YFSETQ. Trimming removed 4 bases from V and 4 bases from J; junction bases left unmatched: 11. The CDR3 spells CASSPTGTGAIYEQYF. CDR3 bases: TGCGCCAGCAGCCCAACGGGGACAGGGGCGATTTACGAGCAGTACTTC.

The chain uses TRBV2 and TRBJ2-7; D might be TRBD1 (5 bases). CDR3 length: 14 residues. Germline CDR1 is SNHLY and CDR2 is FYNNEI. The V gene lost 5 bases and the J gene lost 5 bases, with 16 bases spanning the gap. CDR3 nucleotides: TGTGCCAGCAGTCAATCAGGGCCTCCCAACGAGCAGTACTTC. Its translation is CASSQSGPPNEQYF.

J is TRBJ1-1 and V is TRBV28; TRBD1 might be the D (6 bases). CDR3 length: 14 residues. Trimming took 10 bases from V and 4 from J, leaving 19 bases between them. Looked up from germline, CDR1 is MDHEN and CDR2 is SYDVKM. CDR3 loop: CAIRDTDVGTEAFF. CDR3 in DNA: TGTGCCATCCGGGACACGGATGTGGGCACTGAAGCTTTCTTT.

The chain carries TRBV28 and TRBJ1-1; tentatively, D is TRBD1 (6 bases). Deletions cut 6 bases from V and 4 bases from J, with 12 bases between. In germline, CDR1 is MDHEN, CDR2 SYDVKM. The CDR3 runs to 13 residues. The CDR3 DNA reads TGTGCCAGCAGGATACAGGGATTCACTGAAGCTTTCTTT. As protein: CASRIQGFTEAFF.

The DNA for the CDR3 is TGTGCCAGCAGTCCGACCGGGACTAGCGGGCGCTACGAGCAGTACTTC. This encodes CASSPTGTSGRYEQYF. This rearrangement joins TRBV7-8 to TRBJ2-7, with 12 bases that match TRBD2. CDR1 is SGHVS, CDR2 FQNEAQ, per germline. J was trimmed by 3 bases and V by 6 bases; bases with no gene match: 9. This CDR3 has 16 amino acids.

The CDR3 sequence is CASSRTREETQYF. As DNA, the CDR3 is TGTGCCAGCAGCAGGACTAGAGAAGAGACCCAGTACTTC. The genes are TRBV5-6 and TRBJ2-5; 7 bases match TRBD2. The CDR3 has 13 residues. The junction had 3 bases not matched to a gene; V was cut back by 4 bases and J by 3 bases. CDR1 is SGHDT and CDR2 is YYEEEE in the germline V gene.

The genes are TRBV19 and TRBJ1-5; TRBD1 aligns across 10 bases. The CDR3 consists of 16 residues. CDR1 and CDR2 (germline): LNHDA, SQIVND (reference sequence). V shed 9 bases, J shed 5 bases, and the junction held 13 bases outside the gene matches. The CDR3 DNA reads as TGTGCCAGCGCGTTGACAGGGGGCGCGTACGATCAGCCCCAGCATTTT. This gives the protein CASALTGGAYDQPQHF.

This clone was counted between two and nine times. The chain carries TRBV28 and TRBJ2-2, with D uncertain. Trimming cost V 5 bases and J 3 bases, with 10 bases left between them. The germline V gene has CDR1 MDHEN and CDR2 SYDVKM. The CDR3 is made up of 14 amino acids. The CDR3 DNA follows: TGTGCCAGCAGTAGGAGAAAGGACACCGGGGAGCTGTTTTTT. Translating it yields CASSRRKDTGELFF.

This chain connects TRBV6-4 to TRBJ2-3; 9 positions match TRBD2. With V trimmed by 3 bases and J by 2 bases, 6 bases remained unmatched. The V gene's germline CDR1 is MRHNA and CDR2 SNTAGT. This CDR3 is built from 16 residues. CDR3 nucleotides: TGTGCCAGCAGTGATATAGCGGGAGCCCACACAGATACGCAGTATTTT. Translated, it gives CASSDIAGAHTDTQYF.

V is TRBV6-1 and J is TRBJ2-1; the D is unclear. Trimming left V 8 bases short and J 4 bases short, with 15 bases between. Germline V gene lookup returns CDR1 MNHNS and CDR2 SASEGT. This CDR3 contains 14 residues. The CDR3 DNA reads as TGTGCCAGCGGATTGGAGATATCGTACAATGAGCAGTTCTTC. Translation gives CASGLEISYNEQFF.

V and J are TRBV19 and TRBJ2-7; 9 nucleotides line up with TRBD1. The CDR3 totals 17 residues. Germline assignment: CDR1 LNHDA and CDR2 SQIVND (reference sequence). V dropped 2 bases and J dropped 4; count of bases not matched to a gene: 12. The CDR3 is CASSISPLRDRVYEQYF. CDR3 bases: TGTGCCAGTAGTATATCCCCTCTCCGGGACAGGGTTTACGAGCAGTACTTC.

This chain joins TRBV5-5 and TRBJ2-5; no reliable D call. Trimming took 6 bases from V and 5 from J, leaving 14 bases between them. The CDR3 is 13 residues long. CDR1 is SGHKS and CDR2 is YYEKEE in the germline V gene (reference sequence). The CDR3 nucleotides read TGTGCCAGCACCCGTGGCGAGGCGGAGACCCAGTACTTC. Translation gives CASTRGEAETQYF.

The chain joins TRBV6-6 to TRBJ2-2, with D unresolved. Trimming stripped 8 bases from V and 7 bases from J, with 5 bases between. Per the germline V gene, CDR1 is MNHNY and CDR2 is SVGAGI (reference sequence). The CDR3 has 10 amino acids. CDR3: CASRYGELFF. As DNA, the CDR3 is TGTGCCAGCCGGTACGGGGAGCTGTTTTTT.

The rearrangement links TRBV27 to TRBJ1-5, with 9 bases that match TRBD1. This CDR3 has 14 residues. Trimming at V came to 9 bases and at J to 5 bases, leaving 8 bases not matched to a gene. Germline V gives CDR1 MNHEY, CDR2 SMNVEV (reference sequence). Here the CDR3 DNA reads TGTGCCAGGCACAACAGGGGGCTTCATCAGCCCCAGCATTTT. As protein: CARHNRGLHQPQHF.

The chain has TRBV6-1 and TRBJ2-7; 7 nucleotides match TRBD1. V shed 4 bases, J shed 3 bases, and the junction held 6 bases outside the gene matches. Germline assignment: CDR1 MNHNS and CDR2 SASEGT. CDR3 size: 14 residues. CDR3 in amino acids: CASSAGDSSYEQYF. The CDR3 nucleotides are TGTGCCAGCAGTGCAGGGGACAGCAGCTACGAGCAGTACTTC.

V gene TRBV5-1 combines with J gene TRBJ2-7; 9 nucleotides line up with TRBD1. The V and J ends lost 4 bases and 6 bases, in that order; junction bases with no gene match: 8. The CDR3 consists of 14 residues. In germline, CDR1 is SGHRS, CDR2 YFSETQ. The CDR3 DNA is TGCGCCAGCAGCGATAAAACAGGGGGCGGCGAGCAGTACTTC. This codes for CASSDKTGGGEQYF.

The CDR3 reads CASSVTGANTEAFF. The CDR3 region has the DNA TGTGCCAGCAGTGTTACAGGAGCGAACACTGAAGCTTTCTTT. The chain links TRBV25-1 to TRBJ1-1; D possibly corresponds to TRBD1 (5 bases). Trimming stripped 4 bases from V and 1 base from J, with 10 bases between. The CDR3 contains 14 residues. CDR1 is MGHDK and CDR2 is SYGVNS in the germline V gene.

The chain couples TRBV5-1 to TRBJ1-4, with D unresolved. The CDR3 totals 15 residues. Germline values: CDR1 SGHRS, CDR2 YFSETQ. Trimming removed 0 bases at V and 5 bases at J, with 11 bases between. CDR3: CASSLVGGENEKLFF. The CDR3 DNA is TGCGCCAGCAGCTTGGTCGGTGGAGAGAATGAAAAACTGTTTTTT. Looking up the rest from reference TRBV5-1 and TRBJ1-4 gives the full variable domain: KAGVTQTPRYLIKTRGQQVTLSCSPISGHRSVSWYQQTPGQGLQFLFEYFSETQRNKGNFPGRFSGRQFSNSRSEMNVSTLELGDSALYLCASSLVGGENEKLFFGSGTQLSVL.

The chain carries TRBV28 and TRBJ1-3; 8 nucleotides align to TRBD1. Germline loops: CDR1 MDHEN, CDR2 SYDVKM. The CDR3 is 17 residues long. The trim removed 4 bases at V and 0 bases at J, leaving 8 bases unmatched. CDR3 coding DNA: TGTGCCAGCAGTTACACAGGGGGTTCTTTCTCTGGAAACACCATATATTTT. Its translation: CASSYTGGSFSGNTIYF. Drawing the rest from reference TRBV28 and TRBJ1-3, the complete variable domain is DVKVTQSSRYLVKRTGEKVFLECVQDMDHENMFWYRQDPGLGLRLIYFSYDVKMKEKGDIPEGYSVSREKKERFSLILESASTNQTSMYLCASSYTGGSFSGNTIYFGEGSWLTVV.

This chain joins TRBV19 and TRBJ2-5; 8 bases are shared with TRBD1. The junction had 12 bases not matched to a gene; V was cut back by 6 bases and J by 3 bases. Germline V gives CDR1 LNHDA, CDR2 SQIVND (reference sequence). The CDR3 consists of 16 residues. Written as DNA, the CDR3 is TGTGCCAGTAGGGGGGGTCTTATGGACAGGGAAGAGACCCAGTACTTC. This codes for CASRGGLMDREETQYF. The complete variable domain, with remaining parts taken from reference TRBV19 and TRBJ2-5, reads DGGITQSPKYLFRKEGQNVTLSCEQNLNHDAMYWYRQDPGQGLRLIYYSQIVNDFQKGDIAEGYSVSREKKESFPLTVTSAQKNPTAFYLCASRGGLMDREETQYFGPGTRLLVL.

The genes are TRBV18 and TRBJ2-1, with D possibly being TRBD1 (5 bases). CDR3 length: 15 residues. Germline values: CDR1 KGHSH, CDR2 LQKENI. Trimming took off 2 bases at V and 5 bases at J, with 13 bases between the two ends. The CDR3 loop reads CASSPWIIRDNEQFF. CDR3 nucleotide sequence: TGTGCCAGCTCACCATGGATAATCAGGGACAATGAGCAGTTCTTC.

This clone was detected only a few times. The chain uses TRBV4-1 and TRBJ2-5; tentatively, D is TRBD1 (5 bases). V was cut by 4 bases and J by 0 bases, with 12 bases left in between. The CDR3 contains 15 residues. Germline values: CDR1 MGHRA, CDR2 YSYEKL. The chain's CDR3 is CASSPAAGNQETQYF. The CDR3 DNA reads TGCGCCAGCAGCCCCGCGGCAGGGAACCAAGAGACCCAGTACTTC.

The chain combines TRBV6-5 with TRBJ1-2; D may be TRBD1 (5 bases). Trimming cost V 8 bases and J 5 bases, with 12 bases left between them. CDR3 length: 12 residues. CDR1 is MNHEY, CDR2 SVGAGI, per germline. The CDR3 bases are TGTGCCAGCCGGGGGGGGACTTATGGCTACACCTTC. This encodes CASRGGTYGYTF.

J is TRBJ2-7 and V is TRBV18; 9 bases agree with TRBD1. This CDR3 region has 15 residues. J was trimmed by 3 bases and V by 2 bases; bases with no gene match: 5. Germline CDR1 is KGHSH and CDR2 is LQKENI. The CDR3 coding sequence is TGTGCCAGCTCACCAGCGGGACAGGGCGTCTACGAGCAGTACTTC. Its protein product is CASSPAGQGVYEQYF.

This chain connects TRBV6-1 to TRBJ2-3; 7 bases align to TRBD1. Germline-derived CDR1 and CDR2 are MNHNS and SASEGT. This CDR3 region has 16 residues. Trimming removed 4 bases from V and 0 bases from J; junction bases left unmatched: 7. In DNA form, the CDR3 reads TGTGCCAGCAGTGCCTTGACAGGGCCTAGCACAGATACGCAGTATTTT. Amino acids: CASSALTGPSTDTQYF.

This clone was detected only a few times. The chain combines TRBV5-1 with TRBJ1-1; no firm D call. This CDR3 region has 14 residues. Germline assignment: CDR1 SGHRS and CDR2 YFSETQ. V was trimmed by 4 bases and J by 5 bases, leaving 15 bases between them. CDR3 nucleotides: TGCGCCAGCAGCGAGCCTTCTGGAGGGACTGAAGCTTTCTTT. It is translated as CASSEPSGGTEAFF.

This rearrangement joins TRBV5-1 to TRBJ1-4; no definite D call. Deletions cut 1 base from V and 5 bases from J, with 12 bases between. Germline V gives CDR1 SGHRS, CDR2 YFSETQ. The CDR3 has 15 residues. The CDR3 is CASSLSGLWNEKLFF. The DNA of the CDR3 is TGCGCCAGCAGCTTGTCAGGCCTCTGGAATGAAAAACTGTTTTTT.

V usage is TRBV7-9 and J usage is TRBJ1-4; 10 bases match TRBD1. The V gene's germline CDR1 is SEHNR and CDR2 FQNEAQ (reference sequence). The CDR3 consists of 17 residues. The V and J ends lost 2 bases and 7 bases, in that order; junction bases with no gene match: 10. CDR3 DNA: TGTGCCAGCAGCTTATCGCCTGGGACAGGGGTGGGTGAAAAACTGTTTTTT. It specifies CASSLSPGTGVGEKLFF. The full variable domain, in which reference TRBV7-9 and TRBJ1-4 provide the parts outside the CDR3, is DTGVSQNPRHKITKRGQNVTFRCDPISEHNRLYWYRQTLGQGPEFLTYFQNEAQLEKSRLLSDRFSAERPKGSFSTLEIQRTEQGDSAMYLCASSLSPGTGVGEKLFFGSGTQLSVL.

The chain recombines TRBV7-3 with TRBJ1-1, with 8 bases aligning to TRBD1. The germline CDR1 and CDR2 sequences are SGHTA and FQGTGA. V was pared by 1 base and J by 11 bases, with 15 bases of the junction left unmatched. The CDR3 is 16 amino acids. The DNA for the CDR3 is TGTGCCAGCAGCTTAAACCCCCAGGGGGACAGGTCGCTCGCTTTCTTT. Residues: CASSLNPQGDRSLAFF. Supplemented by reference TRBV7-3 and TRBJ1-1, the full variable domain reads GAGVSQTPSNKVTEKGKYVELRCDPISGHTALYWYRQSLGQGPEFLIYFQGTGAADDSGLPNDRFFAVRPEGSVSTLKIQRTERGDSAVYLCASSLNPQGDRSLAFFGQGTRLTVV.

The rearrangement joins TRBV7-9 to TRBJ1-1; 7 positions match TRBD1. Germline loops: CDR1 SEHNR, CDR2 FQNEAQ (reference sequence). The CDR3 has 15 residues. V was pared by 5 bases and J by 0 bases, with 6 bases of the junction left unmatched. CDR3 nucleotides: TGTGCCAGCAGCCGCGAGGGACAGATGAACACTGAAGCTTTCTTT. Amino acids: CASSREGQMNTEAFF.

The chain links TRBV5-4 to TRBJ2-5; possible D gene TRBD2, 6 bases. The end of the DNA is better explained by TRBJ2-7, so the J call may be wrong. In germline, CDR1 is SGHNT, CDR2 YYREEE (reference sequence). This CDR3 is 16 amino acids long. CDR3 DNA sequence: TGTGCCAGCAGCCCCGCCGGGGAGGTGAGGTCCTACGAGCAGTACTTC. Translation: CASSPAGEVRSYEQYF.